A single sample is the source of the 16 T cell receptor beta chains below, sequenced in a study of a mutant IDH1 vaccine in newly diagnosed glioma. Profiled with immunoSEQ multiplex PCR; TCRdb holds only in-frame clones, not every one. Among 30,000 to 40,000 clones listed, roughly 80% were seen once. Time point specified: baseline, week 1 (first vaccination visit). Described treatment: pre-vaccination baseline after standard-of-care therapy. This specimen was PBMCs, taken from a glioma patient treated with radiotherapy, temozolomide or both. These receptors were obtained from a man aged 40-55 years with glioma. Some clones in this sample may be carry-over from other donors' samples.

This clone has only one observation. The chain uses TRBV7-2 and TRBJ2-5, with 7 positions matching TRBD1. CDR3 size: 15 residues. Germline CDR1 reads SGHTA; CDR2 reads FQGNSA. With 1 base clipped from V and 1 base from J, the junction kept 3 bases outside the gene matches. The CDR3 DNA is TGTGCCAGCAGCTTAGGGGCAGGGGGCCAAGAGACCCAGTACTTC. Translated, it gives CASSLGAGGQETQYF.

The chain has TRBV5-1 and TRBJ1-6; possible D gene TRBD1, 6 bases. The V and J ends lost 3 bases and 3 bases respectively, with 16 bases between them. CDR3 length equals 17 residues. Germline loops: CDR1 SGHRS, CDR2 YFSETQ. The CDR3 loop reads CASSWTSGDNYNSPLHF. CDR3 bases: TGCGCCAGCAGCTGGACATCAGGGGATAACTATAATTCACCCCTCCACTTT.

This sequence joins TRBV9 and TRBJ2-3; D gene ambiguous. The CDR3 length is 14 residues. The V gene lost 2 bases and the J gene lost 2 bases, with 9 bases spanning the gap. The V gene's germline CDR1 is SGDLS and CDR2 YYNGEE. CDR3 loop: CASSVTTHTDTQYF. For the CDR3, the DNA is TGTGCCAGCAGCGTTACAACACACACAGATACGCAGTATTTT.

The chain combines TRBV15 with TRBJ2-1; no reliable D call. The CDR3 consists of 14 residues. CDR1 is LNHNV and CDR2 is YYDKDF in the germline V gene (reference sequence). V lost 4 bases, J lost 0 bases, and 7 bases lay in between. The CDR3 bases are TGTGCCACCAGCAATCCTAGCTCCTACAATGAGCAGTTCTTC. Translation: CATSNPSSYNEQFF.

This clone was detected once. This sequence joins TRBV29-1 and TRBJ2-7; possibly TRBD1 for D (6 bases). Trimming left V 5 bases short and J 3 bases short, with 23 bases between. Per germline, CDR1 SQVTM and CDR2 ANQGSEA. This CDR3 is 16 amino acids long. CDR3 protein: CSVNNRIQGNSYEQYF. The CDR3 DNA reads as TGCAGCGTTAACAATAGGATACAGGGAAACAGCTACGAGCAGTACTTC.

This chain connects TRBV7-8 to TRBJ2-7; TRBD1 agrees at 11 bases. Trimming took 5 bases from V and 0 from J; bases not matched to a gene: 6. This CDR3 has 16 residues. From germline, CDR1 is SGHVS and CDR2 FQNEAQ. This CDR3 reads CASSPRDRGFSYEQYF. Written as DNA, the CDR3 is TGTGCCAGCAGCCCAAGGGACAGGGGGTTCTCCTACGAGCAGTACTTC.

The CDR3 bases are TGTGCCAGCAGCTTAATGGGGGAGAACACTGAAGCTTTCTTT. This encodes CASSLMGENTEAFF. The chain recombines TRBV7-9 with TRBJ1-1; weak D call: TRBD1 (5 bases). This CDR3 spans 14 amino acids. With 2 bases removed from V and 1 base from J, the gap between germline ends came to 8 bases. The V gene's germline CDR1 is SEHNR and CDR2 FQNEAQ (reference sequence).

The CDR3 here is CASSPAGQFLAQYF. The DNA of the CDR3 is TGTGCCAGCAGCCCTGCGGGACAATTCTTGGCCCAGTACTTC. The rearrangement joins TRBV7-2 to TRBJ2-5; D assignment may be TRBD1 or TRBD2 (6 bases each). The V end was cut by 5 bases, the J end by 9 bases, with 19 bases between. CDR3 length: 14 amino acids. Germline CDR1 and CDR2: SGHTA and FQGNSA. Full variable domain (rest looked up from reference TRBV7-2 and TRBJ2-5): GAGVSQSPSNKVTEKGKDVELRCDPISGHTALYWYRQSLGQGLEFLIYFQGNSAPDKSGLPSDRFSAERTGGSVSTLTIQRTQQEDSAVYLCASSPAGQFLAQYFGPGTRLLVL.

J is TRBJ1-3 and V is TRBV6-1; TRBD1 aligns across 7 bases. The CDR3 spans 15 residues. The V gene end was trimmed by 8 bases and the J gene end by 3 bases; junction bases not matched to a gene: 10. Germline CDR1 MNHNS, CDR2 SASEGT. DNA of the CDR3: TGTGCCAGCTCGGGACAGAGTGGGTTTGGAAACACCATATATTTT. Encoded protein: CASSGQSGFGNTIYF.

This chain joins TRBV7-9 and TRBJ1-5; D unresolved. The CDR3 is 11 residues long. Per the germline V gene, CDR1 is SEHNR and CDR2 is FQNEAQ (reference sequence). Between the trimmed V and J ends, which lost 5 bases and 7 bases, there was a span of 6 bases. CDR3 bases: TGTGCCAGCAGCCCCTCACAGCCCCAGCATTTT. Translated, it gives CASSPSQPQHF.

The rearrangement uses TRBV5-1 and TRBJ1-3; tentatively, D is TRBD1 (6 bases). The CDR3 has 17 amino acids. Trimming took 3 bases from V and 3 from J, leaving 19 bases between them. The V gene's germline CDR1 is SGHRS and CDR2 YFSETQ. The CDR3 sequence is CASSSPPGADFGNTIYF. The CDR3 DNA follows: TGCGCCAGCAGCTCCCCGCCGGGGGCAGATTTTGGAAACACCATATATTTT.

This chain joins TRBV11-2 and TRBJ1-1, with 9 positions matching TRBD1. Germline values: CDR1 SGHAT, CDR2 FQNNGV. J gave up 3 bases and V 2 bases, and 7 bases lay outside the gene matches. The CDR3 extends over 16 amino acids. The CDR3 region is CASSLLGTGLDTEAFF. The CDR3 nucleotides are TGTGCCAGCAGCTTACTCGGGACAGGGTTGGACACTGAAGCTTTCTTT. Looking up the rest from reference TRBV11-2 and TRBJ1-1 gives the full variable domain: EAGVAQSPRYKIIEKRQSVAFWCNPISGHATLYWYQQILGQGPKLLIQFQNNGVVDDSQLPKDRFSAERLKGVDSTLKIQPAKLEDSAVYLCASSLLGTGLDTEAFFGQGTRLTVV.

The chain has TRBV30 and TRBJ2-7; unclear D gene. CDR1 and CDR2 from the germline V gene are GTSNPN and SVGIG (reference sequence). CDR3 size: 12 residues. V lost 4 bases and J 7 bases, leaving 14 bases between the germline ends. The CDR3 region has the DNA TGTGCCTGGAATCCCAGTTCTGTAGAGCAGTACTTC. Protein sequence: CAWNPSSVEQYF.

In its sample, this clone was seen a few times. This chain links TRBV14 with TRBJ2-5; the D is unclear. V shed 1 base and J shed 1 base, with 7 bases lying between them. Germline assignment: CDR1 SGHDN and CDR2 FVKESK. The CDR3 is 14 residues long. CDR3 sequence: CASSQGGPQETQYF. The CDR3 DNA is TGTGCCAGCAGCCAAGGAGGACCCCAAGAGACCCAGTACTTC.

The chain couples TRBV5-4 to TRBJ2-5, with 7 bases aligning to TRBD2. V was pared by 0 bases and J by 2 bases, with 4 bases of the junction left unmatched. In germline, CDR1 is SGHNT, CDR2 YYREEE (reference sequence). The CDR3 runs 15 residues. CDR3 amino acids: CASSLVGGGQETQYF. In nucleotides, the CDR3 is TGTGCCAGCAGCTTGGTAGGCGGGGGACAAGAGACCCAGTACTTC. The full variable domain, rest sourced from reference TRBV5-4 and TRBJ2-5, is ETGVTQSPTHLIKTRGQQVTLRCSSQSGHNTVSWYQQALGQGPQFIFQYYREEENGRGNFPPRFSGLQFPNYSSELNVNALELDDSALYLCASSLVGGGQETQYFGPGTRLLVL.

The rearrangement joins TRBV6-1 to TRBJ1-4; D is undetermined. V lost 8 bases and J 3 bases, leaving 7 bases between the germline ends. CDR3 length: 12 residues. The germline CDR1 and CDR2 sequences are MNHNS and SASEGT. CDR3 in DNA: TGTGCCAGCTTTACCTCTAATGAAAAACTGTTTTTT. Translation gives CASFTSNEKLFF.